This TCR beta chain was identified during a study of CD8+ T cells in alopecia areata. Study context: A 6-month off-drug phase came after tofacitinib, which had lasted 6 to 18 months.

Specified treatment: oral pan-JAK inhibitor, 5-10 mg twice daily. Alopecia areata patients gave lesional scalp punch biopsies and peripheral blood samples. J gave up 8 bases and V 5 bases, and 7 bases lay outside the gene matches. In germline, CDR1 is SEHNR, CDR2 FQNEAQ (reference sequence). The length of the CDR3 is 14 residues. Broader study findings: Possibly because of HLA-related factors, TCR sharing was less clear across patients than in mice. Under tofacitinib, fewer expanded CD8+ clones appeared among the top 100 scalp clones. Lesional scalp exceeded normal scalp in clonality, especially in alopecia totalis/universalis.

Extraction and reverse transcription of RNA yielded cDNA as the sequencing template. Generated by immunoSEQ multiplex PCR, the TCRdb table keeps only in-frame clones and is missing some. The repertoire includes roughly 7,200 clones, around 65% of them detected once, and 16% sits in the top ten. A note on this clone: The antigen remains unidentified.

This specimen was skin, taken at week 4, from a patient treated with tofacitinib. The genes are TRBV7-9 and TRBJ2-1; 9 bases line up with TRBD1. The clonotype originates from a human donor with alopecia areata. The CDR3 protein is CASSPRQGEDEQFF. Here the CDR3 DNA reads TGTGCCAGCAGCCCCAGACAGGGGGAGGATGAGCAGTTCTTC.